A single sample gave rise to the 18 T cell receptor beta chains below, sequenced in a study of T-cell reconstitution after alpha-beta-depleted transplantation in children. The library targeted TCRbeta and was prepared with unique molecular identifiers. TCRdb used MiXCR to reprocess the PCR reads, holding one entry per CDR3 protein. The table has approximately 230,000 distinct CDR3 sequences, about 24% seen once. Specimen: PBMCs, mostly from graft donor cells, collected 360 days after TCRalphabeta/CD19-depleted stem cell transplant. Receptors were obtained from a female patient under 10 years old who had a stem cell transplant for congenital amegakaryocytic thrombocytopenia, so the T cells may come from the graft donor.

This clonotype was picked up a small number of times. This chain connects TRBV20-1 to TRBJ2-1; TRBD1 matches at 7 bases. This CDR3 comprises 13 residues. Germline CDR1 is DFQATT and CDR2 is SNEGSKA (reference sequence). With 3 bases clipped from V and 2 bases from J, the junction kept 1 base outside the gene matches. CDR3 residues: CSASQGAYNEQFF. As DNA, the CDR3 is TGCAGTGCTAGTCAGGGGGCCTACAATGAGCAGTTCTTC.

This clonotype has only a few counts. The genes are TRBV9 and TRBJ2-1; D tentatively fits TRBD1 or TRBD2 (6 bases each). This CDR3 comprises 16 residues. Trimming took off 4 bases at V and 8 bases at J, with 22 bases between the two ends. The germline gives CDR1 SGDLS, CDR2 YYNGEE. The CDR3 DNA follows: TGTGCCAGCAGCAATGTGGGGGGCCCGATTAGTGATGAGCAGTTCTTC. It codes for CASSNVGGPISDEQFF.

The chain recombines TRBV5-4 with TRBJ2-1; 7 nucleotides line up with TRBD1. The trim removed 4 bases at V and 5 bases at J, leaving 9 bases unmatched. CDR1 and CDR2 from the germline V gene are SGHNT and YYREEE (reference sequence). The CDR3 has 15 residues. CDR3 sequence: CASSMERTGHNEQFF. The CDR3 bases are TGTGCCAGCAGCATGGAGCGGACAGGACACAATGAGCAGTTCTTC.

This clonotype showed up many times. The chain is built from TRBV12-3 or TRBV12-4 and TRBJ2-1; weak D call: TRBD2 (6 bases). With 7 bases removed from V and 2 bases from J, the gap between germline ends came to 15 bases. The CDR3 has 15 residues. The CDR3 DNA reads TGTGCCAGCACTAAGACTAGAGTTCCCTACAATGAGCAGTTCTTC. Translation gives CASTKTRVPYNEQFF.

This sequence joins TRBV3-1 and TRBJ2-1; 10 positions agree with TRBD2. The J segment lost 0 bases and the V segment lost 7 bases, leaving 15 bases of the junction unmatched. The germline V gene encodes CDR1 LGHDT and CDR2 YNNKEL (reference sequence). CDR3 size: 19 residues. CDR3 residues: CASTSGPSGGFSSYNEQFF. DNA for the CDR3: TGTGCCAGCACTTCAGGGCCTAGCGGGGGCTTCAGCTCCTACAATGAGCAGTTCTTC.

The CDR3 region has the DNA TGTGCCAGCGCGCAGGGACTCAGCTCCTACGAGCAGTACTTC. Amino acid sequence: CASAQGLSSYEQYF. This chain uses TRBV6-1 with TRBJ2-7, with a weak D call TRBD2 (6 bases). V lost 8 bases, J lost 0 bases, and 14 bases lay in between. From germline, CDR1 is MNHNS and CDR2 SASEGT. This CDR3 has 14 residues.

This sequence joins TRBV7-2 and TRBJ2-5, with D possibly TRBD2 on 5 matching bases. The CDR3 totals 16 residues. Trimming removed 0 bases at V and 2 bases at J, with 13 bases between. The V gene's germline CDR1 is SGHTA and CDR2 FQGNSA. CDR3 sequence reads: CASSLARLRSQETQYF. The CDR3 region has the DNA TGTGCCAGCAGCTTAGCAAGACTACGATCACAAGAGACCCAGTACTTC.

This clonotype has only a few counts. The CDR3 nucleotides are TGTGCCAGCAGCTTGTTCTCGAAGGACAGGAGTAGAACTGAAGCTTTCTTT. Amino acids: CASSLFSKDRSRTEAFF. The chain carries TRBV5-6 and TRBJ1-1, with 7 bases that match TRBD1. The CDR3 totals 17 residues. Germline V lookup: CDR1 SGHDT, CDR2 YYEEEE. After removal of 1 base from V and 5 bases from J, the junction contained 14 bases not matched to a gene.

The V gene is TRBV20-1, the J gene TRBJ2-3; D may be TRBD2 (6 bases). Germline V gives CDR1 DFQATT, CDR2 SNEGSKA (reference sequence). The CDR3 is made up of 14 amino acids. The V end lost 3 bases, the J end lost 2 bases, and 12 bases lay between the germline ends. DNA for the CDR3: TGCAGTGCTAGGCCGGGGGTTCTCACAGATACGCAGTATTTT. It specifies CSARPGVLTDTQYF.

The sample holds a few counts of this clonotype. CDR3 sequence: CSARNYEQYF. The CDR3 nucleotides read TGCAGTGCTAGAAACTACGAGCAGTACTTC. J is TRBJ2-7 and V is TRBV20-1; D ambiguous. This CDR3 has 10 residues. V was shortened by 2 bases and J by 3 bases, with 2 bases between the two germline ends. The germline V gene encodes CDR1 DFQATT and CDR2 SNEGSKA (reference sequence).

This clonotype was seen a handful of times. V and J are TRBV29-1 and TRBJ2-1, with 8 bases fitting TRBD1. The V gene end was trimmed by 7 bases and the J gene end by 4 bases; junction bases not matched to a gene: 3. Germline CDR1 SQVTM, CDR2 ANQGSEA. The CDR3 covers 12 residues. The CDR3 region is CSAGQGYNEQFF. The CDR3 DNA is TGCAGCGCTGGACAGGGTTACAATGAGCAGTTCTTC.

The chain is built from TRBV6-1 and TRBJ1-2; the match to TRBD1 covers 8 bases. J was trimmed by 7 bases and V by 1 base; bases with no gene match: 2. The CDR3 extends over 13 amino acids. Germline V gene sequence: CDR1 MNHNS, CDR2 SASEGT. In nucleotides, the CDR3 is TGTGCCAGCAGTGAAGTCGACAGGGGTGGCTACACCTTC. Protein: CASSEVDRGGYTF.

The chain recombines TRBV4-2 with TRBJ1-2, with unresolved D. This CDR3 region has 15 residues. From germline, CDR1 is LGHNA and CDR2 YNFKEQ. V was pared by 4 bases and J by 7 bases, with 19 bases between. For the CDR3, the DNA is TGTGCCAGCAGCCCTCCCTTTCGGGGATGGTTTGGCTACACCTTC. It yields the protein CASSPPFRGWFGYTF.

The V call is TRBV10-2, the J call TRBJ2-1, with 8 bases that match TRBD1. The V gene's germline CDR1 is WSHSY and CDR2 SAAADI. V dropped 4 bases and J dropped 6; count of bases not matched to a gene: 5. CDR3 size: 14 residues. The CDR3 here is CASSVTGGSNEQFF. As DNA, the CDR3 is TGCGCCAGCAGTGTAACAGGGGGTAGCAATGAGCAGTTCTTC.

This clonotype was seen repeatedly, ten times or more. The CDR3 coding sequence is TGTGCCAGCAGTTTGCACCGGGACTACGAGCAGTACTTC. Translation: CASSLHRDYEQYF. This rearrangement joins TRBV28 to TRBJ2-7; weak D call: TRBD2 (5 bases). Trimming took 3 bases from V and 3 from J, leaving 9 bases between them. The CDR3 totals 13 residues. CDR1 and CDR2 (germline): MDHEN, SYDVKM. Complete variable domain (other parts from reference TRBV28 and TRBJ2-7): DVKVTQSSRYLVKRTGEKVFLECVQDMDHENMFWYRQDPGLGLRLIYFSYDVKMKEKGDIPEGYSVSREKKERFSLILESASTNQTSMYLCASSLHRDYEQYFGPGTRLTVT.

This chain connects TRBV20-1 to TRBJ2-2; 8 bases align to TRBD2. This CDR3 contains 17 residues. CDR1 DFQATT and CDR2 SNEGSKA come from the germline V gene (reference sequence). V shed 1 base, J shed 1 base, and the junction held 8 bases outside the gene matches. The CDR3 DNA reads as TGCAGTGCTAGAGCGGCTAGCGGGCGAAAGAACACCGGGGAGCTGTTTTTT. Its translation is CSARAASGRKNTGELFF.

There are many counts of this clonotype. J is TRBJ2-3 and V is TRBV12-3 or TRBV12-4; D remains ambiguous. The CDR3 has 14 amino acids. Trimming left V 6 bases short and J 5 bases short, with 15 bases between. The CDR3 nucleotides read TGTGCCAGCAGCCTAACTGCTGTGGGAGATACGCAGTATTTT. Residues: CASSLTAVGDTQYF.

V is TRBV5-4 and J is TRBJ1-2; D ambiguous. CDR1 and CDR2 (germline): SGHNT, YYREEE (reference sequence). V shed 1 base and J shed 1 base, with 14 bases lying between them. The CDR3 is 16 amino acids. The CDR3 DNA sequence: TGTGCCAGCAGCTTGAGAGGGCTGGGCCTTAACTATGGCTACACCTTC. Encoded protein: CASSLRGLGLNYGYTF. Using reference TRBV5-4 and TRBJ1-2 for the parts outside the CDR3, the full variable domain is ETGVTQSPTHLIKTRGQQVTLRCSSQSGHNTVSWYQQALGQGPQFIFQYYREEENGRGNFPPRFSGLQFPNYSSELNVNALELDDSALYLCASSLRGLGLNYGYTFGSGTRLTVV.